The entry below describes one T cell receptor (beta chain). Its cognate antigen is unknown. The entry originates in a study of shared clonotypes between healthy human individuals. Overall study context: Per donor, three plates held CD4 naive cells, three held CD4 memory, two held CD8 naive and one held CD8 memory. Findings of the study overall: Sequencing depth was expected to influence donor clonotype sharing.

Trimming pared 3 bases from V and 3 bases from J, leaving 3 bases between. The germline V gene has CDR1 SGHVS and CDR2 FNYEAQ. This CDR3 spans 13 amino acids. In the original processing: For the immunoSEQ data, sequences were junction-only without quality scores, so filtering differed. Using immunoSEQ multiplex PCR, the repertoire was profiled, and TCRdb retains in-frame clones only, with some absent. That table furnishes V, J and clone size, whereas the DNA furnished D and trimming. The data show roughly 2 million clones, 95% seen once. Material for sequencing was naive CD4+ T cells sorted from blood. This sample's subset: CD45RA+ positively selected. The chain couples TRBV7-6 to TRBJ2-6; the D is unclear. The source is a young man in good health. The CDR3 bases are TGTGCCAGCAGCTTCTATGGGGCCAACGTCCTGACTTTC. Protein sequence: CASSFYGANVLTF.